This T cell receptor (beta chain) is from a study of shared clonotypes between healthy human individuals. Study results and limitations: Expectations were that clonotype sharing among donors would be affected by sequencing depth. A handful of donors had approximately 4.6% of their naive CD4 clonotypes in common. A small donor pool kept down the genetic and exposure-history diversity that was represented. The four-donor shared clonotypes exceeded non-shared clonotypes in generation probability, with non-shared ones scoring lower.

The CDR3 is 15 amino acids. Germline CDR1 and CDR2: MGHDK and SYGVNS. Profiling relied on immunoSEQ multiplex PCR, and the TCRdb table lists in-frame clones only, not all of them. This sample yields under 150,000 clones, of which more than 65% are seen a single time; 20% to 25% belongs to the top ten. About this clone: Antigen unknown.

Sequencing input: memory CD8+ T cells sorted from blood. The subset was: CD45RO+ cells pooled with CCR7-negative TemRA cells. This TCR was sampled from a woman in her twenties or thirties in good health. This sequence joins TRBV25-1 and TRBJ2-5, with D unclear. The DNA end is a closer match to TRBJ2-7, so the J assignment may be wrong. CDR3 region: CASSEDHLPKSEQYF. CDR3 DNA sequence: TGTGCCAGCAGTGAAGACCACCTCCCAAAATCCGAGCAGTACTTC.